This T cell receptor beta chain is drawn from a study of blood T cells in healthy people across ages. Broader study findings: TCR beta diversity correlated strongly with naive T cell percentage.

CDR1 is SGHTA and CDR2 is FQGNSA in the germline V gene. CDR3 length: 15 amino acids. The V end was cut by 3 bases, the J end by 6 bases, with 17 bases between. A note on this clonotype: The antigen remains unidentified.

Alongside a J-beta primer mix, a sample-barcoded 5' primer served in a second PCR lasting roughly 6 to 11 cycles. Every cDNA molecule bore a tag from a template-switch adaptor containing 12 random nucleotides. TCRdb re-analysed the 5' RACE reads in MiXCR, keeping a single row per CDR3 protein. The data show about 800,000 distinct CDR3 sequences, roughly 60% seen once. Sequencing was performed on blood. The sequence was collected from a man younger than 45 in good health. The rearrangement links TRBV7-2 to TRBJ1-2; a weak D match, TRBD1 (5 bases). CDR3 residues: CASSFRGGGTNGYTF. CDR3 DNA: TGTGCCAGCAGCTTTAGGGGCGGGGGAACTAATGGCTACACCTTC.